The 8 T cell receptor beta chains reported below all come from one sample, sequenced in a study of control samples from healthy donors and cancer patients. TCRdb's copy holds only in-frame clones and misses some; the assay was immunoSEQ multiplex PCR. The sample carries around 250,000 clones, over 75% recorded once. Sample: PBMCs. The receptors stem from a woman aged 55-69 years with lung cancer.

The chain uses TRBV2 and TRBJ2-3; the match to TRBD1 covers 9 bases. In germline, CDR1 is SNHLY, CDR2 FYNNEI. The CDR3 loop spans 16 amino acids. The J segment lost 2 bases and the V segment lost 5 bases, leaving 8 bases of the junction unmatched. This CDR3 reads CASSTRTGANTDTQYF. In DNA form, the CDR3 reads TGTGCCAGCAGTACCCGGACAGGGGCGAACACAGATACGCAGTATTTT.

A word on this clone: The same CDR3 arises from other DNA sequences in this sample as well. CDR3 coding DNA: TGTGCCAGCAGCGTAGTCGGGGGCACAGATACGCAGTATTTT. Protein: CASSVVGGTDTQYF. This rearrangement joins TRBV9 to TRBJ2-3; a weak D match, TRBD2 (5 bases). Germline-derived CDR1 and CDR2 are SGDLS and YYNGEE. CDR3 length: 14 amino acids. The V gene lost 0 bases and the J gene lost 1 base, with 6 bases spanning the gap.

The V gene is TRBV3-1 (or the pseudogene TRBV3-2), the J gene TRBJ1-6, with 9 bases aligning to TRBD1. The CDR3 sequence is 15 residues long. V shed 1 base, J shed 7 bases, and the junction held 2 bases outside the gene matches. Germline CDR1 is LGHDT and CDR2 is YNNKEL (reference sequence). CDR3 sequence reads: CASSQGTGANSPLHF. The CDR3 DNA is TGTGCCAGCAGCCAAGGGACAGGGGCCAATTCACCCCTCCACTTT.

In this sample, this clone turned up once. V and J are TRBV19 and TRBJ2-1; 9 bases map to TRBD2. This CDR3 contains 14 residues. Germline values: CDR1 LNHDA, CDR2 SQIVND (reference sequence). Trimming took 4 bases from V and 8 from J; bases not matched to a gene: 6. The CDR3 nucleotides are TGTGCCAGTAGTAGCGGGGGGGCCTGGGATGAGCAGTTCTTC. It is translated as CASSSGGAWDEQFF.

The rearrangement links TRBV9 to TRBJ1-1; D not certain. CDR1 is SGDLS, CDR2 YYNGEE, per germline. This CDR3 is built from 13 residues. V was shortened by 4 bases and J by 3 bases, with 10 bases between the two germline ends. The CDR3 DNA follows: TGTGCCAGCAGCATCACACCGGACACTGAAGCTTTCTTT. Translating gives CASSITPDTEAFF.

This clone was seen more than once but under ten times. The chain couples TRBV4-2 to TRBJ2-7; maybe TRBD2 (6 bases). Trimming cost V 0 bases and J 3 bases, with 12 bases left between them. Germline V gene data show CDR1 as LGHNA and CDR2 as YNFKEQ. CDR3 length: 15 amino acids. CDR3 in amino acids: CASSQDGREGYEQYF. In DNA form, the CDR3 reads TGTGCCAGCAGCCAAGATGGGCGGGAAGGCTACGAGCAGTACTTC.

The CDR3 DNA reads as TGTGCCAGCAGCTTAGGTCAAATAGGGGCCAACGTCCTGACTTTC. Its translation: CASSLGQIGANVLTF. The rearrangement uses TRBV7-3 and TRBJ2-6, with no clear D. Trimming shortened V by 2 bases and J by 4 bases, and 9 bases separated the two germline ends. CDR3 size: 15 residues. Germline CDR1 reads SGHTA; CDR2 reads FQGTGA.

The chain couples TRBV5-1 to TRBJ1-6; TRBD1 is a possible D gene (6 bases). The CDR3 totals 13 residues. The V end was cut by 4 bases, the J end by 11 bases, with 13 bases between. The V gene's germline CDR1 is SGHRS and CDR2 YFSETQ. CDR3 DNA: TGCGCCAGCAGCACACAGGGTCGGCCACCCCTCCACTTT. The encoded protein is CASSTQGRPPLHF.